This TCR beta chain was obtained from a study of T cell changes during pregnancy in multiple sclerosis. This clone appeared once. TCRdb's copy holds only in-frame clones and misses some; the assay was immunoSEQ multiplex PCR. The table includes under 55,000 clones, 90% to 95% detected once. The material sequenced was peripheral blood, taken in the second trimester of pregnancy. The TCR originated in a female donor with multiple sclerosis, enrolled in a pregnancy study.

This CDR3 is CSVTTETYEQYF. CDR3 nucleotide sequence: TGCAGCGTTACGACAGAGACCTACGAGCAGTACTTC. The chain employs TRBV29-1 and TRBJ2-7, with D possibly TRBD1 on 5 matching bases. CDR1 and CDR2 from the germline V gene are SQVTM and ANQGSEA. The CDR3 has 12 residues. Deletions cut 5 bases from V and 2 bases from J, with 10 bases between.